The 12 T cell receptor beta chains listed next were all sequenced from one sample in a study of OX40 agonist ivuxolimab in advanced cancers. Generated by immunoSEQ multiplex PCR, the TCRdb table keeps only in-frame clones and is missing some. The sample lists 34,000 or so clones, around 85% occurring once. The sequences come from CD4+ or CD8+ T cells sorted from blood, collected in a trial of the OX40 agonist ivuxolimab. The receptors come from an adult with an advanced solid tumor such as melanoma, head and neck, liver or kidney cancer.

The chain employs TRBV27 and TRBJ2-3; 9 bases agree with TRBD1. The CDR3 has 18 amino acids. Germline V CDR1 and CDR2: MNHEY, SMNVEV (reference sequence). Trimming removed 2 bases from V and 2 bases from J; junction bases left unmatched: 11. The CDR3 loop reads CASSLGGPGQGPTDTQYF. CDR3 bases: TGTGCCAGCAGTTTAGGGGGTCCGGGACAGGGTCCCACAGATACGCAGTATTTT.

The V call is TRBV6-5, the J call TRBJ2-1; 9 bases fit TRBD1. Trimming cost V 3 bases and J 2 bases; bases outside gene matches: 2. This CDR3 is built from 15 residues. Per the germline V gene, CDR1 is MNHEY and CDR2 is SVGAGI. This chain's CDR3 is CASSYGQGTYNEQFF. DNA for the CDR3: TGTGCCAGCAGTTATGGACAGGGGACCTACAATGAGCAGTTCTTC.

The chain recombines TRBV5-6 with TRBJ1-4; D gene ambiguous. V dropped 1 base and J dropped 3 bases, with 4 bases sitting between them. The CDR3 consists of 13 residues. Per the germline V gene, CDR1 is SGHDT and CDR2 is YYEEEE. The CDR3 DNA is TGTGCCAGCAGCTTGCTGCCTAATGAAAAACTGTTTTTT. Its protein is CASSLLPNEKLFF.

The chain combines TRBV5-6 with TRBJ1-1; D not resolved. Germline V gene lookup returns CDR1 SGHDT and CDR2 YYEEEE. CDR3 size: 12 residues. V gave up 4 bases and J gave up 8 bases, with 12 bases separating them. CDR3 DNA: TGTGCCAGCAGCATAACCCCCGGGGAAGCTTTCTTT. It codes for CASSITPGEAFF. Complete variable domain (other parts from reference TRBV5-6 and TRBJ1-1): DAGVTQSPTHLIKTRGQQVTLRCSPKSGHDTVSWYQQALGQGPQFIFQYYEEEERQRGNFPDRFSGHQFPNYSSELNVNALLLGDSALYLCASSITPGEAFFGQGTRLTVV.

The V call is TRBV19, the J call TRBJ1-1, with a tentative D call TRBD1 (6 bases). V lost 5 bases and J 0 bases, leaving 16 bases between the germline ends. Germline V gene sequence: CDR1 LNHDA, CDR2 SQIVND (reference sequence). There are 16 residues in the CDR3. The CDR3 reads CASSVLQGSMNTEAFF. Written as DNA, the CDR3 is TGTGCCAGTAGTGTATTACAGGGATCCATGAACACTGAAGCTTTCTTT.

A few counts support this clone. V and J are TRBV5-1 and TRBJ2-7, with 10 bases that match TRBD2. Germline V gene lookup returns CDR1 SGHRS and CDR2 YFSETQ. V shed 4 bases and J 3 bases; nucleotides not matched to a gene: 7. The CDR3 totals 15 residues. The CDR3 nucleotides are TGCGCCAGCAGCCCTAGCGGGGGCCCTAACTACGAGCAGTACTTC. This sequence encodes CASSPSGGPNYEQYF.

This sequence joins TRBV6-4 and TRBJ1-1, with 8 bases aligning to TRBD1. The V segment lost 5 bases and the J segment 1 base; nucleotides outside the gene matches: 3. CDR3 length: 14 amino acids. CDR1 MRHNA and CDR2 SNTAGT come from the germline V gene. The CDR3 region is CASSRGQGNTEAFF. In DNA, the CDR3 is TGTGCCAGCAGTCGCGGACAGGGGAACACTGAAGCTTTCTTT.

The chain employs TRBV19 and TRBJ1-1; D is undetermined. The V and J ends lost 7 bases and 8 bases respectively, with 11 bases between them. Germline V gives CDR1 LNHDA, CDR2 SQIVND (reference sequence). This CDR3 contains 11 residues. CDR3 nucleotide sequence: TGTGCCAGTACTCTGGCCTTAGAAGCTTTCTTT. Protein sequence: CASTLALEAFF.

The chain uses TRBV27 and TRBJ1-5; no definite D call. CDR1 is MNHEY, CDR2 SMNVEV, per germline (reference sequence). The CDR3 runs to 13 residues. V gave up 4 bases and J gave up 4 bases, with 8 bases separating them. The CDR3 DNA reads TGTGCCAGCAGTTGGGGAGCAAATCAGCCCCAGCATTTT. Its translation: CASSWGANQPQHF.

The genes are TRBV7-6 and TRBJ2-1; TRBD2 matches at 9 bases. Trimming at V came to 5 bases and at J to 9 bases, leaving 17 bases not matched to a gene. CDR1 SGHVS and CDR2 FNYEAQ come from the germline V gene. The CDR3 extends over 17 amino acids. The CDR3 region is CASSPPGSGGLPGEQFF. The CDR3 nucleotides read TGTGCCAGCAGCCCCCCCGGGAGCGGGGGGTTGCCCGGTGAGCAGTTCTTC.

The gene calls are TRBV6-4 and TRBJ1-2, with 12 bases lining up with TRBD1. V was clipped by 3 bases and J by 4 bases; unmatched bases: 3. Germline V gene lookup returns CDR1 MRHNA and CDR2 SNTAGT. This CDR3 is 15 amino acids long. CDR3 protein: CASSEGQGALYGYTF. The CDR3 DNA is TGTGCCAGCAGTGAGGGACAGGGGGCCCTCTATGGCTACACCTTC.

This sequence joins TRBV10-3 and TRBJ1-6; 9 bases fit TRBD1. This CDR3 region has 17 residues. Germline assignment: CDR1 ENHRY and CDR2 SYGVKD. Losses at the gene ends were 1 base for V and 8 bases for J; bases not matched to a gene: 9. The CDR3: CAISELQPTGGDSPLHF. The CDR3, as DNA: TGTGCCATCAGTGAGTTACAACCGACAGGGGGAGATTCACCCCTCCACTTT.